This TCR beta chain derives from a study of shared clonotypes between healthy human individuals (dated by TCRdb to about 2020). For the wider study: The cohort included three men and a couple of women between 18 and 49 years of age. For each donor, CD4 naive and CD4 memory were each given three plates, CD8 naive was given two plates, and CD8 memory was given one plate. The study deeply sequenced blood TCR repertoires of about 5 healthy adults to estimate repertoire size and the extent of clonotype sharing between individuals. To increase sequencing depth and limit assay-specific biases, different laboratories used diverse techniques to prepare libraries and sequence TCR repertoires. Each donor's leukapheresis produced roughly between roughly 0.94 and 9.5 billion PBMCs. On the study overall, not on this receptor specifically: Even with the large sequencing depth, rarefaction of the sorted-subset datasets indicated that sequencing was incomplete. Sampling was restricted to blood, and TCR repertoires in tissue are likely to differ from TCR repertoires in blood. Because the study included only a small number of donors, the genetic and exposure-history diversity represented was limited. When several donors were compared, the shared fraction of clonotypes was about 5% for naive CD4, around 3.6% for naive CD8, 2% to 2.5% for memory CD4, and 0.35% to 0.4% for memory CD8. Based on pairwise subsampling, the degree of clonotype sharing among donors was expected to be affected by sequencing depth. Larger estimated clonotype richness was generally found for naive subsets than for memory subsets. Clonotypes shared by all four sorted-subset donors showed higher generation probabilities than non-shared clonotypes.

Relative to germline, V is 7 bases shorter and J is 7 bases shorter, with 21 bases between their ends. The CDR3 spans 14 residues, from the cysteine through the phenylalanine. Here the CDR3 DNA is all that survives: 42 bases in frame from base 1. In the germline V gene (reference sequence), CDR1 corresponds to SGHNT and CDR2 to YYREEE. The donors were healthy, HIV-negative adults with no recently reported acute infections or vaccinations. All donors were Caucasian adults living in Nashville, Tennessee, USA. CD4+ T cells were enriched through magnetic negative selection, after which naive cells were positively selected on CD45RA and the remaining negative fraction served as the memory subset. After blood collection by leukapheresis, PBMCs were isolated using Ficoll-Histopaque density gradient centrifugation and then cryopreserved in the vapor phase of liquid nitrogen. Analytical flow cytometry was used to check the purity and quantity of every magnetically sorted T cell population. From each sorted fraction, genomic DNA was isolated and quantified by UV absorbance on a Nanodrop 2000c.

TCR CDR3 regions were amplified from genomic DNA by multiplex PCR using the deep immunoSEQ assay. Genomic DNA extracted from each cell subset was distributed evenly over all wells of several immunoSEQ 96-well plates, and each plate served as one replicate. For sorted subsets, each replicate PCR was loaded with approximately 200 ng genomic DNA, equivalent to roughly 30,000 T cell genomes. Purified libraries were quantified with a Qubit 3.0 fluorometer, sized on a Bioanalyzer 2100, and re-quantified with the KAPA Library Quantification kit. Each immunoSEQ 96-well plate was sequenced on its own single-read 150-cycle Illumina NextSeq 550 flow cell. The authors' pipeline ran thus. The immunoSEQ output contained only junctional sequences without quality scores, so filtering could not match that applied to full-length reads. Sequences were annotated with PyIR, a Python wrapper for IgBLAST v1.9, and V/J genes and CDR3 were assigned using IMGT germline references. Reads with weak V/J assignments (E-value above 1e-6), missing CDR3, stop codons, out-of-frame junctions, or ambiguous translated residues were removed. V3J clonotypes were defined as sequences sharing an identical inferred V gene, J gene, and CDR3 amino acid sequence. To compute the percentage overlap between repertoires, the number of shared unique clonotypes was divided by the size of the smaller repertoire. Repertoire richness was assessed with RTK rarefaction, the Chao1 estimator, and Recon v2.1 estimates of unobserved clonotypes. Generation probabilities for all TCRbeta clonotypes obtained by the gDNA method from a handful of donors were computed using OLGA. TCRdb provides this immuneACCESS table in a form limited to in-frame rearrangements. Some clones are lacking; in checked studies, under half of them reflect an unresolved V gene, and why the rest are absent is not known. Clone size and the V and J calls come from that table; the DNA yielded D and trimming. In this sample the table shows 500,000 to 550,000 clones, about 96% of which occur a single time. Jointly, the top ten make up about 0.068% of the sample.

As for this clone: What this receptor recognizes is not known. No much larger clone is present one base from it, and per-base qualities are unavailable.

The rearrangement joined TRBV5-4 to TRBJ2-7; the D gene cannot be resolved beyond TRBD1 or TRBD2, each matching 5 bases. The clonotype comes from a woman younger than 45 in good health. The sequenced sample consisted of naive CD4+ T cells sorted from blood. According to the study, the label for this sample's cell subset or site signals: CD45RA+ positively selected. The sequenced DNA: TGTGCCAGCCGGTCCGGGACCCCGGTCGGGGAGCAGTACTTC. It codes for CASRSGTPVGEQYF.